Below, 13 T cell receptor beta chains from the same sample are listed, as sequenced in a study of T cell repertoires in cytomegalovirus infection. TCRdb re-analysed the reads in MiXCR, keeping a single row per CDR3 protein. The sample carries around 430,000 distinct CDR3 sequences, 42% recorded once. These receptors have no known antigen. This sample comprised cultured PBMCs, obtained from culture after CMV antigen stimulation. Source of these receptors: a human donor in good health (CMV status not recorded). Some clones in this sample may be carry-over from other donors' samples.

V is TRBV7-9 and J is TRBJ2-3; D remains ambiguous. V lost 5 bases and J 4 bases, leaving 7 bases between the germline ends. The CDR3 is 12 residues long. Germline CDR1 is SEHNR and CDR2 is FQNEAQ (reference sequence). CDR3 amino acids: CASSPYPDTQYF. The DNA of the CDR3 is TGTGCCAGCAGCCCCTACCCAGATACGCAGTATTTT. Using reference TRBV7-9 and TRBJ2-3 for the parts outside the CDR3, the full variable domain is DTGVSQNPRHKITKRGQNVTFRCDPISEHNRLYWYRQTLGQGPEFLTYFQNEAQLEKSRLLSDRFSAERPKGSFSTLEIQRTEQGDSAMYLCASSPYPDTQYFGPGTRLTVL.

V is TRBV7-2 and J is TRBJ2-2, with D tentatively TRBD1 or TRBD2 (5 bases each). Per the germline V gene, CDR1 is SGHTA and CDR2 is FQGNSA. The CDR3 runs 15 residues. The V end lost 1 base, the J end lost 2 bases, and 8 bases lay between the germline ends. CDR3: CASSLEGTNTGELFF. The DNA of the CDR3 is TGTGCCAGCAGCTTAGAAGGGACCAACACCGGGGAGCTGTTTTTT.

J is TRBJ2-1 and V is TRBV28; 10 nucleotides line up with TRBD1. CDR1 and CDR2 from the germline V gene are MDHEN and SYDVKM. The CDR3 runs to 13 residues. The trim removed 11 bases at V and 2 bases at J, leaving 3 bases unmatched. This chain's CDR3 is CASGTGAYNEQFF. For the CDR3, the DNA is TGTGCCTCCGGGACAGGGGCCTACAATGAGCAGTTCTTC. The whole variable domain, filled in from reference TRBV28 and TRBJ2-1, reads DVKVTQSSRYLVKRTGEKVFLECVQDMDHENMFWYRQDPGLGLRLIYFSYDVKMKEKGDIPEGYSVSREKKERFSLILESASTNQTSMYLCASGTGAYNEQFFGPGTRLTVL.

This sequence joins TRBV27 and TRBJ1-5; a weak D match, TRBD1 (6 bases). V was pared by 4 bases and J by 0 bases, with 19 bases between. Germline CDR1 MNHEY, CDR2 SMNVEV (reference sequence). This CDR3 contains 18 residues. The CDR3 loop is CASSSETGARYSNQPQHF. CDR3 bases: TGTGCCAGCAGTTCCGAGACAGGCGCCCGTTATAGCAATCAGCCCCAGCATTTT.

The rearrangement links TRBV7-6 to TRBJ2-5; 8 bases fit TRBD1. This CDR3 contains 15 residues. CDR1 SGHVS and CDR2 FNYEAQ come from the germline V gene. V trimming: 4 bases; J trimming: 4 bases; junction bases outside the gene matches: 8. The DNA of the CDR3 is TGTGCCAGCAGCTCTGACAGGGGACGATCAGAGACCCAGTACTTC. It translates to CASSSDRGRSETQYF.

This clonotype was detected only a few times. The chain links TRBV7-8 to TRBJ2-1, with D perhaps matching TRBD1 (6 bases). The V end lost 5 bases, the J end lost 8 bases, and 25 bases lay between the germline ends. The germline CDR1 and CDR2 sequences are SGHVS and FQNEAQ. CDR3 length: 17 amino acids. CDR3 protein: CASSLSLRDTTRYEQFF. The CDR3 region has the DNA TGTGCCAGCAGCCTAAGCCTCCGGGACACCACGAGGTATGAGCAGTTCTTC.

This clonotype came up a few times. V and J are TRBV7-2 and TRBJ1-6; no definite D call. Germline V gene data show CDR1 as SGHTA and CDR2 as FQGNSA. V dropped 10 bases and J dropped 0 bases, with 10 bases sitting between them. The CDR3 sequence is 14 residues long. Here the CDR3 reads CATATSSYNSPLHF. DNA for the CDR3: TGTGCCACCGCGACGAGCTCCTATAATTCACCCCTCCACTTT.

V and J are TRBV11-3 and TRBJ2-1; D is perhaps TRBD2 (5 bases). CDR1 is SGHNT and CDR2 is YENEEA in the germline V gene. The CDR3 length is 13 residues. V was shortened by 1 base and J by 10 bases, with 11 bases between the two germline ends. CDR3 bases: TGTGCCAGCAGCTTAGGGGGAGCGGAAGAGCAGTTCTTC. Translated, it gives CASSLGGAEEQFF.

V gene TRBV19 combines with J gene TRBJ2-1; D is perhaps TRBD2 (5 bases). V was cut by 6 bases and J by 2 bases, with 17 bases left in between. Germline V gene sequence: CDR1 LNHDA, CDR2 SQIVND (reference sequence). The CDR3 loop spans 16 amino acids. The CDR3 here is CASRRFGRETYNEQFF. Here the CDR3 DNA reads TGTGCCAGTAGGCGCTTCGGACGGGAAACCTACAATGAGCAGTTCTTC. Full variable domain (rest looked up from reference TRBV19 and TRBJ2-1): DGGITQSPKYLFRKEGQNVTLSCEQNLNHDAMYWYRQDPGQGLRLIYYSQIVNDFQKGDIAEGYSVSREKKESFPLTVTSAQKNPTAFYLCASRRFGRETYNEQFFGPGTRLTVL.

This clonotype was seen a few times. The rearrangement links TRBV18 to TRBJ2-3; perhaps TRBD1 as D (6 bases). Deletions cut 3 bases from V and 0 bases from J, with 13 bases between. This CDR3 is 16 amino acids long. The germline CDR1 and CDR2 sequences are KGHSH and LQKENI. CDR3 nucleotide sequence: TGTGCCAGCTCACCGACCGGGACAATAAGCACAGATACGCAGTATTTT. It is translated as CASSPTGTISTDTQYF.

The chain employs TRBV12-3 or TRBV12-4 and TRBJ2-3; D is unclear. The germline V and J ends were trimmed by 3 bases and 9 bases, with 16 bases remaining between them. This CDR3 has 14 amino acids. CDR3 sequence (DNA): TGTGCCAGCAGTTTGGGCGTAACAGATAAAACGCAGTATTTT. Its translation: CASSLGVTDKTQYF.

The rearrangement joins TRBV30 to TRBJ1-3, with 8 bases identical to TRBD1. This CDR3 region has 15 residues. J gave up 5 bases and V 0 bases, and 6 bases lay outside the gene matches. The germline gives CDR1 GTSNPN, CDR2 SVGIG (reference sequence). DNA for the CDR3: TGTGCCTGGAGTGTTTCAGGGGGCGGTCGAAACACCATATATTTT. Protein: CAWSVSGGGRNTIYF.

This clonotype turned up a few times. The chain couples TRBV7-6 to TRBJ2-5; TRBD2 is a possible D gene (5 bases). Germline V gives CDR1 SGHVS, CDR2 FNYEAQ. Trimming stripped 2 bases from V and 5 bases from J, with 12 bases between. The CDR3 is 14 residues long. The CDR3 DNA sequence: TGTGCCAGCAGCTTAATCCCCGGGGAGGAGACCCAGTACTTC. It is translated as CASSLIPGEETQYF.